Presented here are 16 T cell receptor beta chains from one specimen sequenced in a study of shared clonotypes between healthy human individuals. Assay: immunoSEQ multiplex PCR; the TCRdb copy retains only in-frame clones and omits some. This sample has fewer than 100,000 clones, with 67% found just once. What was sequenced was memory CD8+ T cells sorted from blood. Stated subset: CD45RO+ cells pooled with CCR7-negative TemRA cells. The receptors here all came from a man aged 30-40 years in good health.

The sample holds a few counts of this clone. For the CDR3, the DNA is TGTGCCAGCAGCAACGGACTAGCGGGAGAGGGGGTCAAGGGTTTCTATGAGCAGTTCTTC. It specifies CASSNGLAGEGVKGFYEQFF. The rearrangement uses TRBV13 and TRBJ2-1; 13 positions match TRBD2. The J segment lost 8 bases and the V segment lost 5 bases, leaving 21 bases of the junction unmatched. CDR1 is PRHDT, CDR2 FYEKMQ, per germline (reference sequence). The CDR3 is 20 amino acids.

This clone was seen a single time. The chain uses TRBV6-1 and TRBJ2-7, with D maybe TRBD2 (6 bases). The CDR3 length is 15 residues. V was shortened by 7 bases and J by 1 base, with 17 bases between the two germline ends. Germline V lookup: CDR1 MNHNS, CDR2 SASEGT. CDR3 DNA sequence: TGTGCCAGCAAGTCAACCGGGGCGGGATCCTACGAGCAGTACTTC. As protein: CASKSTGAGSYEQYF.

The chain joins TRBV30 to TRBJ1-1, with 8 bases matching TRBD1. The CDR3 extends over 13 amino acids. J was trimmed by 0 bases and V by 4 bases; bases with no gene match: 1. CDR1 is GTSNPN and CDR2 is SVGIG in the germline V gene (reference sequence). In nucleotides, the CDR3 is TGTGCCTGGACAGGGGGCCTGAACACTGAAGCTTTCTTT. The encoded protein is CAWTGGLNTEAFF.

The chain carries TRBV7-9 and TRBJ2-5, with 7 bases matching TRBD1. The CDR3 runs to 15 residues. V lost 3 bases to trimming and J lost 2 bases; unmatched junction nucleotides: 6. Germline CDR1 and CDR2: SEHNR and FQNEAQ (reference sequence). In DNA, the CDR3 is TGTGCCAGCAGCTTCAGACAGGGAAGTCAAGAGACCCAGTACTTC. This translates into CASSFRQGSQETQYF. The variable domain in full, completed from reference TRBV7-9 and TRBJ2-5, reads DTGVSQNPRHKITKRGQNVTFRCDPISEHNRLYWYRQTLGQGPEFLTYFQNEAQLEKSRLLSDRFSAERPKGSFSTLEIQRTEQGDSAMYLCASSFRQGSQETQYFGPGTRLLVL.

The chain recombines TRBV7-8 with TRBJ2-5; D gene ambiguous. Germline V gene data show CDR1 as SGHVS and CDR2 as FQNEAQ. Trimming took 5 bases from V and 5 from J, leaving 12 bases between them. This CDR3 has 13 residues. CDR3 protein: CASSGQMGETQYF. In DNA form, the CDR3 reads TGTGCCAGCAGCGGGCAGATGGGCGAGACCCAGTACTTC. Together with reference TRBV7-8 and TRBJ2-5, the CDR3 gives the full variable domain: GAGVSQSPRYKVAKRGQDVALRCDPISGHVSLFWYQQALGQGPEFLTYFQNEAQLDKSGLPSDRFFAERPEGSVSTLKIQRTQQEDSAVYLCASSGQMGETQYFGPGTRLLVL.

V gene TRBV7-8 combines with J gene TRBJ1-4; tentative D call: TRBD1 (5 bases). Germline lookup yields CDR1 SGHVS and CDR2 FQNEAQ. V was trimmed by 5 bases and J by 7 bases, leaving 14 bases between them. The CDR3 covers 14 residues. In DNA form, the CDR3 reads TGTGCCAGCAGCCTGGGGCGGAGAGGTGAAAAACTGTTTTTT. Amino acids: CASSLGRRGEKLFF.

The CDR3 nucleotides read TGCGCCAGCAGCTACCGTCTGACCTTGAACACCGGGGAGCTGTTTTTT. It specifies CASSYRLTLNTGELFF. The chain recombines TRBV4-1 with TRBJ2-2; D is uncertain. CDR1 and CDR2 from the germline V gene are MGHRA and YSYEKL. Trimming cost V 5 bases and J 1 base, with 14 bases left between them. The CDR3 has 16 amino acids.

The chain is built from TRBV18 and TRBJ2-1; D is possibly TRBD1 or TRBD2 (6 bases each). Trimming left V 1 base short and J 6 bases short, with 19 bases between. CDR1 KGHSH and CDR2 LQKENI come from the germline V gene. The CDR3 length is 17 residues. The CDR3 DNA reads TGTGCCAGCTCACCACGATCAACAGGGAGGTCCAGCAATGAGCAGTTCTTC. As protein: CASSPRSTGRSSNEQFF.

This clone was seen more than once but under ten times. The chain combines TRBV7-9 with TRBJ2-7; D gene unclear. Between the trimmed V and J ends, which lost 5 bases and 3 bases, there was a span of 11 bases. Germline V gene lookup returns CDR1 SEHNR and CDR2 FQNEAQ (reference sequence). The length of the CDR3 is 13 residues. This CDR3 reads CASSRTPNYEQYF. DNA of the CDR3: TGTGCCAGCAGCCGTACCCCAAACTACGAGCAGTACTTC.

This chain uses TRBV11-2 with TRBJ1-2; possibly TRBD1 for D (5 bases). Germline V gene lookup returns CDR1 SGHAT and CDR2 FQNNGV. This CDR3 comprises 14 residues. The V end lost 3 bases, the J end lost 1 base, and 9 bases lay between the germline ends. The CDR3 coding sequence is TGTGCCAGCAGCTTGGGGCAGCTTAACTATGGCTACACCTTC. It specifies CASSLGQLNYGYTF.

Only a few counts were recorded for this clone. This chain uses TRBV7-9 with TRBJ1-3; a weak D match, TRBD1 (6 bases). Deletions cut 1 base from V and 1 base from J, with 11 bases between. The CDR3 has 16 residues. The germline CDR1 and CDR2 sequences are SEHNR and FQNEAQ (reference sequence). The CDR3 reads CASSLEGGTSGNTIYF. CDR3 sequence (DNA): TGTGCCAGCAGCTTAGAGGGCGGGACATCTGGAAACACCATATATTTT.

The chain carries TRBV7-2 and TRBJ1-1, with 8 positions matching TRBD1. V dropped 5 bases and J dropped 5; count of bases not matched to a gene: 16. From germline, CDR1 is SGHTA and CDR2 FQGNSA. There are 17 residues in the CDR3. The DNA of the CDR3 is TGTGCCAGCAGCGGGCGGACAGGGAGAATTGTGGGGACTGAAGCTTTCTTT. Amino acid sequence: CASSGRTGRIVGTEAFF. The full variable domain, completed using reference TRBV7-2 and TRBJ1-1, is GAGVSQSPSNKVTEKGKDVELRCDPISGHTALYWYRQSLGQGLEFLIYFQGNSAPDKSGLPSDRFSAERTGGSVSTLTIQRTQQEDSAVYLCASSGRTGRIVGTEAFFGQGTRLTVV.

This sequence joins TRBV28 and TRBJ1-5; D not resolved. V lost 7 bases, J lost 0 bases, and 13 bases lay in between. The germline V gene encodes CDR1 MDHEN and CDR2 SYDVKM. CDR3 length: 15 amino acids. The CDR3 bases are TGTGCCAGCACTTGGATAGTTAATAGCAATCAGCCCCAGCATTTT. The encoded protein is CASTWIVNSNQPQHF.

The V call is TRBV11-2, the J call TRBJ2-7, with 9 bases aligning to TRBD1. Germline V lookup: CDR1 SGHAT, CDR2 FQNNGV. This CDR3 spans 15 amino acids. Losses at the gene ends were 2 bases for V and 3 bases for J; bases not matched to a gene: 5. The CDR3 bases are TGTGCCAGCAGCTTACCCGGGACAGGGCTCTACGAGCAGTACTTC. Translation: CASSLPGTGLYEQYF.

CDR3 loop: CASRMPPGQGAFRTGELFF. CDR3 DNA: TGTGCCAGCAGGATGCCCCCGGGACAGGGGGCGTTTCGCACCGGGGAGCTGTTTTTT. This sequence joins TRBV27 and TRBJ2-2, with 12 bases lining up with TRBD1. Per the germline V gene, CDR1 is MNHEY and CDR2 is SMNVEV (reference sequence). The CDR3 contains 19 residues. Trimming took 6 bases from V and 4 from J; bases not matched to a gene: 15.

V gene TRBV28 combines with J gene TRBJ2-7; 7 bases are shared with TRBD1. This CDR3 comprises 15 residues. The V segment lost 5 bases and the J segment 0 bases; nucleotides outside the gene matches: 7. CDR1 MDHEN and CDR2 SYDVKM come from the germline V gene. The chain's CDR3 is CASSDLGGLSYEQYF. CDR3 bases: TGTGCCAGCAGTGACCTAGGGGGCCTCTCCTACGAGCAGTACTTC.